Following are 22 T cell receptor beta chains from one sample sequenced in a study of shared clonotypes between healthy human individuals. Measured with immunoSEQ multiplex PCR; TCRdb has only the in-frame clones, and not every one. Among around 1,100,000 clones listed, 70% to 85% were seen once. Sample: memory CD4+ T cells from PBMCs. This sample's subset: CD45RA-negative fraction. The receptors were gathered from a man aged 18 to 30 in good health. Some clones in this sample may be carry-over from other donors' samples.

This chain links TRBV5-1 with TRBJ2-3; 9 bases map to TRBD1. J lost 6 bases, V lost 3 bases, and 5 bases had no gene match. From germline, CDR1 is SGHRS and CDR2 YFSETQ. There are 14 residues in the CDR3. Here the CDR3 DNA reads TGCGCCAGCAGCTCCACAGGGGGCTTTGATACGCAGTATTTT. Translating it yields CASSSTGGFDTQYF.

The chain links TRBV28 to TRBJ1-4, with D tentatively TRBD1 (5 bases). The CDR3 runs 16 residues. Looked up from germline, CDR1 is MDHEN and CDR2 is SYDVKM. Trimming took 4 bases from V and 4 from J, leaving 16 bases between them. In DNA, the CDR3 is TGTGCCAGCAGTTGGGCAGGGAGGGAGGATAATGAAAAACTGTTTTTT. Translation: CASSWAGREDNEKLFF.

This clone showed up just a few times. CDR3 protein: CASSSVRGRNIQYF. The CDR3 nucleotides read TGTGCCAGCAGCTCTGTCAGGGGGAGGAACATTCAGTACTTC. The V and J genes are TRBV11-2 and TRBJ2-4; perhaps TRBD1 as D (7 bases). V was pared by 4 bases and J by 7 bases, with 14 bases between. The germline gives CDR1 SGHAT, CDR2 FQNNGV. The length of the CDR3 is 14 residues.

Only a few counts were recorded for this clone. V and J are TRBV2 and TRBJ2-7; D is perhaps TRBD1 or TRBD2 (6 bases each). CDR1 and CDR2 (germline): SNHLY, FYNNEI. V lost 6 bases and J 5 bases, leaving 20 bases between the germline ends. This CDR3 comprises 15 residues. Written as DNA, the CDR3 is TGTGCCAGCAGCGACCCGGGGGCTAGATTCAACGAGCAGTACTTC. This codes for CASSDPGARFNEQYF.

The rearrangement links TRBV10-1 to TRBJ2-2; 11 positions agree with TRBD2. Germline V CDR1 and CDR2: WNHNN, SYGVQD (reference sequence). Trimming at V came to 10 bases and at J to 0 bases, leaving 10 bases not matched to a gene. This CDR3 spans 17 amino acids. Written as DNA, the CDR3 is TGCGCCACCGACGGACAGGGACTAGCGGCGAACACCGGGGAGCTGTTTTTT. Its translation is CATDGQGLAANTGELFF.

This chain uses TRBV2 with TRBJ2-2; TRBD2 agrees at 12 bases. Germline assignment: CDR1 SNHLY and CDR2 FYNNEI. V trimming: 8 bases; J trimming: 4 bases; junction bases outside the gene matches: 11. The CDR3 totals 17 residues. In nucleotides, the CDR3 is TGTGCCAGCTCCAGAAGACTAGCGGGAGTTGGCACCGGGGAGCTGTTTTTT. Amino acid sequence: CASSRRLAGVGTGELFF.

The chain has TRBV9 and TRBJ1-1; maybe TRBD1 (6 bases). Deletions cut 5 bases from V and 14 bases from J, with 22 bases between. CDR1 and CDR2 from the germline V gene are SGDLS and YYNGEE. This CDR3 has 13 residues. CDR3 sequence reads: CASRRHLGGPPFF. CDR3 nucleotide sequence: TGTGCCAGCAGACGCCACCTCGGGGGCCCTCCCTTCTTT.

A note on this clone: Other DNA sequences in this sample translate to the same CDR3. The chain is built from TRBV18 and TRBJ1-3; D call uncertain. Germline V gene lookup returns CDR1 KGHSH and CDR2 LQKENI. CDR3 size: 15 residues. Trimming pared 1 base from V and 2 bases from J, leaving 9 bases between. The CDR3 DNA reads TGTGCCAGCTCACCACAGGGCACGGCTGGAAACACCATATATTTT. Protein: CASSPQGTAGNTIYF.

This chain uses TRBV7-2 with TRBJ1-4, with a weak D call TRBD1 (6 bases). Germline CDR1 is SGHTA and CDR2 is FQGNSA. CDR3 size: 15 residues. Trimming removed 4 bases from V and 7 bases from J, with 16 bases in between. The CDR3 DNA reads as TGTGCCAGCAGCTCCCAGGGGTGGCGAGGTGAAAAACTGTTTTTT. Its protein is CASSSQGWRGEKLFF.

This chain links TRBV11-2 with TRBJ1-4; maybe TRBD1 (5 bases). The V gene's germline CDR1 is SGHAT and CDR2 FQNNGV. V was trimmed by 5 bases and J by 8 bases, leaving 21 bases between them. This CDR3 is built from 16 residues. The CDR3 reads CASSPRFGGMWEKLFF. The CDR3 DNA reads as TGTGCCAGCAGCCCCCGTTTCGGGGGGATGTGGGAAAAACTGTTTTTT.

The chain links TRBV11-2 to TRBJ1-1; no clear D gene. This CDR3 is 13 amino acids long. The germline V gene encodes CDR1 SGHAT and CDR2 FQNNGV. Trimming removed 1 base at V and 9 bases at J, with 12 bases between. The CDR3 loop is CASSLGLSAKAFF. The CDR3 DNA reads as TGTGCCAGCAGCTTAGGGCTATCTGCGAAAGCTTTCTTT.

This sequence joins TRBV6-1 and TRBJ2-7; 9 bases align to TRBD2. V lost 6 bases to trimming and J lost 0 bases; unmatched junction nucleotides: 6. The CDR3 runs to 15 residues. Germline CDR1 reads MNHNS; CDR2 reads SASEGT. In DNA, the CDR3 is TGTGCCAGCAGGGGAGCGGGAGGATCCTCCTACGAGCAGTACTTC. Protein sequence: CASRGAGGSSYEQYF.

The chain links TRBV28 to TRBJ2-5; no reliable D call. The CDR3 contains 13 residues. Trimming left V 3 bases short and J 2 bases short, with 7 bases between. From germline, CDR1 is MDHEN and CDR2 SYDVKM. The CDR3 here is CASSFPPQETQYF. Here the CDR3 DNA reads TGTGCCAGCAGTTTCCCACCTCAAGAGACCCAGTACTTC.

V is TRBV7-2 and J is TRBJ2-1, with 8 bases identical to TRBD2. The CDR3 is 14 residues long. The J segment lost 12 bases and the V segment lost 3 bases, leaving 10 bases of the junction unmatched. Germline V lookup: CDR1 SGHTA, CDR2 FQGNSA. Here the CDR3 DNA reads TGTGCCAGCAGCTTTGTGGGACTAGAAAACGGGCAGTTCTTC. This encodes CASSFVGLENGQFF.

The V call is TRBV6-1, the J call TRBJ2-2, with 8 nucleotides matching TRBD2. Germline V gene sequence: CDR1 MNHNS, CDR2 SASEGT. The CDR3 is 15 amino acids. The trim removed 2 bases at V and 5 bases at J, leaving 4 bases unmatched. The CDR3 nucleotides are TGTGCCAGCAGTGAACAACTAGCGGTTACCGGGGAGCTGTTTTTT. This gives the protein CASSEQLAVTGELFF.

The V gene is TRBV28, the J gene TRBJ2-7; TRBD1 is a possible D gene (5 bases). Trimming shortened V by 5 bases and J by 2 bases, and 16 bases separated the two germline ends. The CDR3 length is 15 residues. Germline loops: CDR1 MDHEN, CDR2 SYDVKM. CDR3 region: CASSGTGGPPYEQYF. For the CDR3, the DNA is TGTGCCAGCAGTGGCACAGGTGGTCCACCCTACGAGCAGTACTTC. Full variable domain (missing parts from reference TRBV28 and TRBJ2-7): DVKVTQSSRYLVKRTGEKVFLECVQDMDHENMFWYRQDPGLGLRLIYFSYDVKMKEKGDIPEGYSVSREKKERFSLILESASTNQTSMYLCASSGTGGPPYEQYFGPGTRLTVT.

The rearrangement joins TRBV7-9 to TRBJ2-7, with a tentative D call TRBD1 (6 bases). CDR1 is SEHNR, CDR2 FQNEAQ, per germline (reference sequence). The CDR3 is 17 residues long. The V gene lost 0 bases and the J gene lost 2 bases, with 17 bases spanning the gap. Written as DNA, the CDR3 is TGTGCCAGCAGCTTAGCTTATAACGACAGGCCGCCCTACGAGCAGTACTTC. This codes for CASSLAYNDRPPYEQYF.

V is TRBV9 and J is TRBJ1-2; D is unclear. V lost 3 bases and J lost 8, with 17 bases in between. From germline, CDR1 is SGDLS and CDR2 YYNGEE. The CDR3 is 14 residues long. CDR3 protein: CASSGPVGAGGYTF. The CDR3 coding sequence is TGTGCCAGCAGCGGGCCCGTCGGAGCGGGAGGCTACACCTTC.

The V and J genes are TRBV18 and TRBJ1-1; TRBD1 matches 9 bases. The CDR3 totals 14 residues. J gave up 5 bases and V 4 bases, and 5 bases lay outside the gene matches. Germline assignment: CDR1 KGHSH and CDR2 LQKENI. The CDR3 DNA is TGTGCCAGCTCACGGGACAGGGATGGAACTGAAGCTTTCTTT. Amino acids: CASSRDRDGTEAFF.

The genes are TRBV25-1 and TRBJ2-3; TRBD2 might be the D (6 bases). The CDR3 extends over 13 amino acids. V was clipped by 6 bases and J by 8 bases, with 15 bases between them. CDR1 is MGHDK and CDR2 is SYGVNS in the germline V gene. CDR3 DNA sequence: TGTGCCAGCAGGAAGTCGGGGGATGGTACGCAGTATTTT. Encoded protein: CASRKSGDGTQYF.

This clone was seen once. The chain recombines TRBV19 with TRBJ2-1, with 7 bases fitting TRBD2. Germline values: CDR1 LNHDA, CDR2 SQIVND (reference sequence). V was clipped by 7 bases and J by 9 bases; unmatched bases: 18. This CDR3 is built from 16 residues. The CDR3 DNA sequence: TGTGCCAGTATCCATAGGTGGGGGGGAGATATCAGTGAGCAGTTCTTC. Its protein is CASIHRWGGDISEQFF.

This clone was observed a few times. The chain uses TRBV5-1 and TRBJ2-3; D is perhaps TRBD1 (6 bases). The CDR3 has 16 amino acids. Germline loops: CDR1 SGHRS, CDR2 YFSETQ. The V end was cut by 1 base, the J end by 2 bases, with 14 bases between. CDR3: CASSLYQGPFTDTQYF. The DNA for the CDR3 is TGCGCCAGCAGCTTGTATCAGGGGCCGTTCACAGATACGCAGTATTTT.